This passage covers 9 T cell receptor beta chains from one sample sequenced in a study of technical replicates of blood from several donors. Sequencing was performed with immunoSEQ multiplex PCR; in TCRdb, only in-frame clones are kept and a portion is missing. The table includes approximately 76,000 clones, approximately 86% detected once. Sequenced input: PBMCs. These receptors all come from a human donor in good health. Some clones in this sample may be carry-over from other donors' samples.

The chain couples TRBV28 to TRBJ2-3, with D maybe TRBD1 (6 bases). The germline V gene has CDR1 MDHEN and CDR2 SYDVKM. This CDR3 contains 15 residues. Trimming took 7 bases from V and 4 from J, leaving 18 bases between them. CDR3 coding DNA: TGTGCCAGCACCCAACAGGGTGGATTCGCAGATACGCAGTATTTT. Translating it yields CASTQQGGFADTQYF. The complete variable domain, with remaining parts taken from reference TRBV28 and TRBJ2-3, reads DVKVTQSSRYLVKRTGEKVFLECVQDMDHENMFWYRQDPGLGLRLIYFSYDVKMKEKGDIPEGYSVSREKKERFSLILESASTNQTSMYLCASTQQGGFADTQYFGPGTRLTVL.

The V call is TRBV7-9, the J call TRBJ2-7; 7 positions match TRBD2. Germline V gives CDR1 SEHNR, CDR2 FQNEAQ (reference sequence). With V trimmed by 3 bases and J by 6 bases, 5 bases remained unmatched. The CDR3 has 13 residues. DNA for the CDR3: TGTGCCAGCAGCTTCCAACTAGCGCTCGAGCAGTACTTC. Its protein product is CASSFQLALEQYF.

Concerning this clone itself: The same CDR3 arises from other DNA sequences in this sample as well. This rearrangement joins TRBV7-9 to TRBJ2-7; 9 nucleotides match TRBD2. The germline CDR1 and CDR2 sequences are SEHNR and FQNEAQ (reference sequence). Trimming cost V 4 bases and J 6 bases; bases outside gene matches: 13. The CDR3 loop spans 16 amino acids. For the CDR3, the DNA is TGTGCCAGCAGCTCTCTACCGGGACTAGCAATCTCCGAGCAGTACTTC. Protein sequence: CASSSLPGLAISEQYF.

The V and J genes are TRBV11-2 and TRBJ2-1, with 9 bases fitting TRBD2. The germline gives CDR1 SGHAT, CDR2 FQNNGV. The ends lost 3 bases at V and 2 bases at J; junction bases unmatched: 5. The CDR3 spans 16 residues. The CDR3 sequence: CASSFSSGVTYNEQFF. In DNA form, the CDR3 reads TGTGCCAGCAGCTTTTCTAGCGGGGTGACCTACAATGAGCAGTTCTTC.

The gene calls are TRBV9 and TRBJ1-6; D is possibly TRBD1 (6 bases). From germline, CDR1 is SGDLS and CDR2 YYNGEE. V was pared by 6 bases and J by 5 bases, with 18 bases between. CDR3 length equals 16 residues. The CDR3: CASNPTGSGDNSPLHF. The CDR3 bases are TGTGCCAGCAACCCAACCGGGTCAGGGGATAATTCACCCCTCCACTTT.

The rearrangement joins TRBV7-6 to TRBJ2-5, with a weak D call TRBD2 (5 bases). The CDR3 runs 15 residues. Trimming cost V 4 bases and J 4 bases, with 16 bases left between them. From germline, CDR1 is SGHVS and CDR2 FNYEAQ. The CDR3 region has the DNA TGTGCCAGCAGCTCCCGGACTCTCCGGGGAGAGACCCAGTACTTC. Translating it yields CASSSRTLRGETQYF. The full variable domain, with the rest looked up from reference TRBV7-6 and TRBJ2-5, is GAGVSQSPRYKVTKRGQDVALRCDPISGHVSLYWYRQALGQGPEFLTYFNYEAQQDKSGLPNDRFSAERPEGSISTLTIQRTEQRDSAMYRCASSSRTLRGETQYFGPGTRLLVL.

The rearrangement uses TRBV7-9 and TRBJ1-3, with 9 bases fitting TRBD1. The CDR3 sequence is 17 residues long. Per germline, CDR1 SEHNR and CDR2 FQNEAQ (reference sequence). J gave up 3 bases and V 5 bases, and 11 bases lay outside the gene matches. The CDR3 DNA follows: TGTGCCAGCAGCCTGCTCTTGGGACAGGGCTTTGGAAACACCATATATTTT. It yields the protein CASSLLLGQGFGNTIYF.

In this sample, this clone turned up once. This rearrangement joins TRBV5-1 to TRBJ2-7; maybe TRBD2 (6 bases). Germline V gene lookup returns CDR1 SGHRS and CDR2 YFSETQ. With 4 bases removed from V and 4 bases from J, the gap between germline ends came to 21 bases. The CDR3 has 16 amino acids. CDR3 in DNA: TGCGCCAGCAGCCCGTCGAGGGGCCCAGGGACTTACGAGCAGTACTTC. It encodes CASSPSRGPGTYEQYF.

The chain combines TRBV7-3 with TRBJ2-1; a weak D match, TRBD2 (6 bases). The CDR3 length is 13 residues. The germline gives CDR1 SGHTA, CDR2 FQGTGA. Trimming cost V 8 bases and J 4 bases, with 12 bases left between them. CDR3 region: CASGRGDYNEQFF. CDR3 coding DNA: TGTGCCAGCGGGCGGGGAGATTACAATGAGCAGTTCTTC.